A single sample is the source of the 29 T cell receptor beta chains below, sequenced in a study of Ad26.COV2.S vaccination and SARS-CoV-2 variants. Clones were sequenced by immunoSEQ multiplex PCR, and TCRdb holds only the in-frame ones, with some missing. The sample records about 480,000 clones, approximately 88% being singletons. Treatment indicated: roughly 19 received Ad26.COV2.S at low or high dose, single or two shots; roughly 5 received placebo; per-sample allocation not given. Day 63 following the first vaccine or placebo injection was when the samples were taken. Material: peripheral blood, obtained in a trial of Ad26.COV2.S vaccine versus placebo. Receptors originate from a person aged 18 to 65 who received the Ad26.COV2.S COVID-19 vaccine or a placebo.

CDR3 protein: CASSTSGGSEQYF. The CDR3 DNA reads as TGTGCCAGCTCTACAAGTGGAGGGTCCGAGCAGTACTTC. The chain is built from TRBV18 and TRBJ2-7, with a possible D match to TRBD2 (6 bases). The CDR3 has 13 amino acids. CDR1 and CDR2 (germline): KGHSH, LQKENI. Trimming pared 6 bases from V and 6 bases from J, leaving 15 bases between.

The rearrangement joins TRBV2 to TRBJ2-5; D gene uncertain. In germline, CDR1 is SNHLY, CDR2 FYNNEI. This CDR3 region has 16 residues. V was cut by 5 bases and J by 0 bases, with 16 bases left in between. The CDR3 is CASSFSLATNQETQYF. The CDR3 DNA sequence: TGTGCCAGCAGTTTTTCGCTGGCCACTAACCAAGAGACCCAGTACTTC.

The chain links TRBV9 to TRBJ2-4; 10 nucleotides align to TRBD2. With 3 bases clipped from V and 3 bases from J, the junction kept 6 bases outside the gene matches. The CDR3 is made up of 16 amino acids. The germline V gene encodes CDR1 SGDLS and CDR2 YYNGEE. As DNA, the CDR3 is TGTGCCAGCAGCGCCGTAGCGGGAGGTGTCAAAAACATTCAGTACTTC. Protein: CASSAVAGGVKNIQYF.

This clone turned up a few times. This rearrangement joins TRBV2 to TRBJ1-2; D remains ambiguous. Trimming cost V 8 bases and J 4 bases, with 8 bases left between them. The CDR3 is 11 residues long. CDR1 is SNHLY, CDR2 FYNNEI, per germline. CDR3 loop: CASGVGYGYTF. The CDR3 DNA sequence: TGTGCCAGCGGGGTAGGCTATGGCTACACCTTC.

The J gene is TRBJ1-2, the V gene TRBV28; 8 bases match TRBD1. Germline CDR1 is MDHEN and CDR2 is SYDVKM. Germline trimming cut 3 bases from V and 7 bases from J; bases unmatched to any gene: 10. CDR3 length equals 15 residues. DNA for the CDR3: TGTGCCAGCAGTTTCGCGTCTCGGACAGGGAGTGGCTACACCTTC. Translation: CASSFASRTGSGYTF.

This clone was found once. No DNA is shown, since the ends of the CDR3 on it are uncertain; the CDR3 is the one TCRdb lists. The chain couples TRBV7-9 to TRBJ1-1. The CDR3 length equals 16 residues, ends included. CDR1 is SEHNR, CDR2 FQNEAQ, per germline (reference sequence). The chain's CDR3 is CASSLVVGRGSTEAFF.

V and J are TRBV30 and TRBJ2-7, with 12 bases matching TRBD1. V lost 8 bases, J lost 6 bases, and 17 bases stayed unmatched. This CDR3 has 16 amino acids. Germline V gene data show CDR1 as GTSNPN and CDR2 as SVGIG (reference sequence). CDR3 in DNA: TGTGCCGGACGGGACAGGGGGCTACACTGGATGGTCGAGCAGTACTTC. Translation gives CAGRDRGLHWMVEQYF.

The chain carries TRBV30 and TRBJ1-4; D unresolved. CDR1 and CDR2 (germline): GTSNPN, SVGIG (reference sequence). The CDR3 contains 13 residues. V lost 0 bases and J 2 bases, leaving 4 bases between the germline ends. This CDR3 is CAWSVDTNEKLFF. The CDR3 DNA follows: TGTGCCTGGAGTGTCGACACTAATGAAAAACTGTTTTTT.

This rearrangement joins TRBV9 to TRBJ2-1, with D unclear. Looked up from germline, CDR1 is SGDLS and CDR2 is YYNGEE. The CDR3 has 15 amino acids. Between the trimmed V and J ends, which lost 1 base and 6 bases, there was a span of 14 bases. The CDR3 spells CASSVPMAAVNEQFF. The CDR3 DNA reads TGTGCCAGCAGCGTACCTATGGCAGCAGTCAATGAGCAGTTCTTC.

The V gene is TRBV24-1, the J gene TRBJ2-7, with 9 positions matching TRBD1. Germline CDR1 and CDR2: KGHDR and SFDVKD. Losses at the gene ends were 4 bases for V and 0 bases for J; bases not matched to a gene: 6. The CDR3 covers 16 residues. In DNA form, the CDR3 reads TGTGCCACCAGTGACCCTGGGACAGGGAGCTCCTACGAGCAGTACTTC. Protein: CATSDPGTGSSYEQYF.

This chain links TRBV10-3 with TRBJ2-7, with D possibly being TRBD1 (5 bases). Germline V gene data show CDR1 as ENHRY and CDR2 as SYGVKD. The V and J ends lost 6 bases and 4 bases respectively, with 7 bases between them. The CDR3 extends over 11 amino acids. CDR3 sequence reads: CAIRGLYEQYF. CDR3 DNA: TGTGCCATCAGGGGGCTTTACGAGCAGTACTTC.

This chain uses TRBV27 with TRBJ2-7; 7 positions match TRBD1. The CDR3 has 14 amino acids. V lost 8 bases, J lost 6 bases, and 13 bases stayed unmatched. In germline, CDR1 is MNHEY, CDR2 SMNVEV (reference sequence). This CDR3 reads CASSSARGLGEQYF. DNA of the CDR3: TGTGCCAGCTCCTCCGCCAGGGGGTTAGGCGAGCAGTACTTC.

V gene TRBV19 combines with J gene TRBJ1-5; 8 bases are shared with TRBD1. The CDR3 runs to 16 residues. The germline V gene encodes CDR1 LNHDA and CDR2 SQIVND (reference sequence). V lost 4 bases and J lost 0; bases outside the gene matches: 5. The chain's CDR3 is CASSSDRGYSNQPQHF. CDR3 DNA: TGTGCCAGTAGTAGCGACAGGGGCTATAGCAATCAGCCCCAGCATTTT.

The chain uses TRBV27 and TRBJ1-1; 9 nucleotides align to TRBD1. This CDR3 is 17 amino acids long. The germline CDR1 and CDR2 sequences are MNHEY and SMNVEV (reference sequence). V was clipped by 7 bases and J by 3 bases; unmatched bases: 15. The CDR3 nucleotides read TGTGCCAGCACCAAACGGACAGGGGCGGATTATTACACTGAAGCTTTCTTT. Amino acid sequence: CASTKRTGADYYTEAFF.

The chain recombines TRBV28 with TRBJ2-1, with 7 bases lining up with TRBD2. Germline CDR1 MDHEN, CDR2 SYDVKM. This CDR3 is 15 amino acids long. Germline trimming cut 4 bases from V and 2 bases from J; bases unmatched to any gene: 5. CDR3 region: CASSSPGLAYNEQFF. In DNA form, the CDR3 reads TGTGCCAGCAGTTCCCCAGGACTAGCCTACAATGAGCAGTTCTTC.

The chain recombines TRBV13 with TRBJ2-1, with 7 nucleotides matching TRBD2. The CDR3 is 16 residues long. Germline CDR1 and CDR2: PRHDT and FYEKMQ (reference sequence). With 2 bases clipped from V and 7 bases from J, the junction kept 11 bases outside the gene matches. DNA of the CDR3: TGTGCCAGCAGCTTAAGGATCGGCGGGAGCCGGAATGAGCAGTTCTTC. Translating it yields CASSLRIGGSRNEQFF.

The rearrangement uses TRBV5-6 and TRBJ2-7; D is unresolved. CDR1 and CDR2 from the germline V gene are SGHDT and YYEEEE. Deletions cut 2 bases from V and 6 bases from J, with 9 bases between. The CDR3 has 12 residues. The CDR3 here is CASSFQPGEQYF. As DNA, the CDR3 is TGTGCCAGCAGCTTTCAACCGGGCGAGCAGTACTTC. Using reference TRBV5-6 and TRBJ2-7 for the parts outside the CDR3, the full variable domain is DAGVTQSPTHLIKTRGQQVTLRCSPKSGHDTVSWYQQALGQGPQFIFQYYEEEERQRGNFPDRFSGHQFPNYSSELNVNALLLGDSALYLCASSFQPGEQYFGPGTRLTVT.

V usage is TRBV4-3 and J usage is TRBJ2-3; tentatively, D is TRBD1 (6 bases). This CDR3 comprises 15 residues. V was shortened by 3 bases and J by 4 bases, with 14 bases between the two germline ends. In germline, CDR1 is LGHNA, CDR2 YSLEER. The CDR3 nucleotides read TGCGCCAGCAGCCAGACACAGGGCCTGGCAGATACGCAGTATTTT. Protein sequence: CASSQTQGLADTQYF.

This chain joins TRBV27 and TRBJ1-4; a weak D match, TRBD1 (6 bases). Trimming pared 6 bases from V and 6 bases from J, leaving 23 bases between. CDR3 length equals 17 residues. Germline V gives CDR1 MNHEY, CDR2 SMNVEV (reference sequence). CDR3 amino acids: CASRTFTGRLGDEKLFF. In DNA form, the CDR3 reads TGTGCCAGCAGAACTTTCACAGGGCGCCTAGGCGATGAAAAACTGTTTTTT.

CDR3 sequence reads: CASSKLGGPAEAFF. The CDR3 coding sequence is TGTGCCAGCAGTAAGTTAGGGGGGCCTGCTGAAGCTTTCTTT. The V and J genes are TRBV25-1 and TRBJ1-1; tentatively, D is TRBD1 (6 bases). V lost 5 bases, J lost 6 bases, and 16 bases lay in between. There are 14 residues in the CDR3. Per germline, CDR1 MGHDK and CDR2 SYGVNS. Full variable domain (outside the CDR3, taken from reference TRBV25-1 and TRBJ1-1): EADIYQTPRYLVIGTGKKITLECSQTMGHDKMYWYQQDPGMELHLIHYSYGVNSTEKGDLSSESTVSRIRTEHFPLTLESARPSHTSQYLCASSKLGGPAEAFFGQGTRLTVV.

The chain carries TRBV6-1 and TRBJ2-7; D is undetermined. Trimming pared 0 bases from V and 0 bases from J, leaving 3 bases between. CDR3 length equals 13 residues. CDR1 is MNHNS, CDR2 SASEGT, per germline. In DNA form, the CDR3 reads TGTGCCAGCAGTGAAGCACGCTCCTACGAGCAGTACTTC. Amino acid sequence: CASSEARSYEQYF.

The chain joins TRBV27 to TRBJ2-1, with 7 bases that match TRBD1. The V and J ends lost 5 bases and 9 bases, in that order; junction bases with no gene match: 7. The CDR3 length is 13 residues. Per the germline V gene, CDR1 is MNHEY and CDR2 is SMNVEV (reference sequence). CDR3 region: CASSDRVWGEQFF. DNA of the CDR3: TGTGCCAGCAGTGACAGGGTTTGGGGTGAGCAGTTCTTC.

The CDR3 spells CASAQVKETQYF. The CDR3, as DNA: TGTGCCAGCGCGCAGGTAAAAGAGACCCAGTACTTC. The chain employs TRBV28 and TRBJ2-5; no reliable D call. This CDR3 has 12 amino acids. The V and J ends lost 8 bases and 3 bases respectively, with 10 bases between them. Per germline, CDR1 MDHEN and CDR2 SYDVKM.

In this sample, this clone turned up once. The chain combines TRBV3-1 (or the pseudogene TRBV3-2) with TRBJ1-4; weak D call: TRBD1 (5 bases). Germline-derived CDR1 and CDR2 are LGHDT and YNNKEL (reference sequence). Between the trimmed V and J ends, which lost 2 bases and 6 bases, there was a span of 10 bases. The CDR3 is 14 amino acids. The CDR3 protein is CASSQNWGDEKLFF. The CDR3 nucleotides are TGTGCCAGCAGCCAAAATTGGGGGGATGAAAAACTGTTTTTT.

The rearrangement joins TRBV11-3 to TRBJ2-2, with D unresolved. The germline V and J ends were trimmed by 5 bases and 2 bases, with 6 bases remaining between them. The CDR3 is 13 residues long. Per the germline V gene, CDR1 is SGHNT and CDR2 is YENEEA. This CDR3 is CASSPINTGELFF. The CDR3 region has the DNA TGTGCCAGCAGCCCCATTAACACCGGGGAGCTGTTTTTT.

This sequence joins TRBV4-1 and TRBJ2-4; 16 bases line up with TRBD2. Germline V lookup: CDR1 MGHRA, CDR2 YSYEKL. V shed 4 bases and J 2 bases; nucleotides not matched to a gene: 8. This CDR3 spans 19 amino acids. In DNA form, the CDR3 reads TGCGCCAGCAGCCCTCCGGGACTAGCGGGAGGGACGTCCAAAAACATTCAGTACTTC. Its translation is CASSPPGLAGGTSKNIQYF.

The table lists this clone with a count of one. The CDR3 sequence: CASSQNIGSYNEQFF. The CDR3 DNA reads as TGTGCCAGCAGTCAAAACATCGGCTCCTACAATGAGCAGTTCTTC. The V and J genes are TRBV6-5 and TRBJ2-1; D unclear. The CDR3 loop spans 15 amino acids. Germline V gene lookup returns CDR1 MNHEY and CDR2 SVGAGI. Between the trimmed V and J ends, which lost 5 bases and 0 bases, there was a span of 11 bases.

This chain joins TRBV29-1 and TRBJ2-5; 7 bases fit TRBD2. Germline-derived CDR1 and CDR2 are SQVTM and ANQGSEA. The CDR3 length is 12 residues. The V gene end was trimmed by 7 bases and the J gene end by 2 bases; junction bases not matched to a gene: 4. DNA of the CDR3: TGCAGCGCCCTAGCGGCGCAAGAGACCCAGTACTTC. Encoded protein: CSALAAQETQYF.

The rearrangement joins TRBV19 to TRBJ1-2; 7 bases agree with TRBD1. CDR1 is LNHDA and CDR2 is SQIVND in the germline V gene (reference sequence). The ends lost 3 bases at V and 4 bases at J; junction bases unmatched: 11. The CDR3 has 16 residues. CDR3 coding DNA: TGTGCCAGTAGTATCGAGGGACAGAATCCTCTCTATGGCTACACCTTC. Protein product: CASSIEGQNPLYGYTF. The full variable domain, its missing parts supplied by reference TRBV19 and TRBJ1-2, is DGGITQSPKYLFRKEGQNVTLSCEQNLNHDAMYWYRQDPGQGLRLIYYSQIVNDFQKGDIAEGYSVSREKKESFPLTVTSAQKNPTAFYLCASSIEGQNPLYGYTFGSGTRLTVV.